This TCR beta chain comes out of a study of T cell responses to AZD1222 COVID-19 vaccine (dated by TCRdb to the early 2020s). Describing the broader study: A total of approximately 230 trial participants underwent TCR sequencing, of whom about 200 received two doses of AZD1222 and some 25 received two doses of the MenACWY control vaccine. Trial participants were enrolled by age into subgroups of 18-55, 56-69 and 70-plus years, and 148, 28 and 57 TCR-sequenced participants, respectively, were included in these subgroups. What the authors observed across the whole study: Only a handful of AZD1222 recipients were SARS-CoV-2 seropositive at baseline, limiting conclusions about previously exposed vaccinees. No day 14 peak-response samples were available, so repertoires were characterized only after the peak T cell response. After two AZD1222 doses, both the breadth and the depth of spike-specific TCRs were significantly higher than at day 0 and than in MenACWY recipients. The vaccine-associated CD4 TCRs covered the entire spike protein, and the dominant responses fell in regions 160-218 and 743-854. Most participants were white British and females outnumbered males, and the authors suggested that clonal diversity may have been underestimated. In the small 56-69-year group, the increase in depth fell short of significance, most likely because of low power. Epitopes outside the regions mutated in the B.1.351 and B.1.1.7 variants were reportedly recognized by nearly half of the unique spike-specific TCRs.

Ends trimmed: V by 4 bases, J by 6 bases; bases unmatched to a gene: 5. Reading from cysteine to phenylalanine, the CDR3 counts 13 amino acids. Here the CDR3 DNA is all that survives: 39 bases in frame from base 1. CDR1 and CDR2 are read off the germline V gene as MRHNA and SNTAGT. Concerning this clone: The antigen it recognizes is unknown. Within one base of it there is no much larger clone, and no base qualities were kept.

The meaning of the sample's time point label: about 28 days (+/-7) after the second vaccine dose. AZD1222 recipients whose second dose came at about 4 weeks and those whose second dose came at about 12 weeks were combined into one group, since spike-specific TCR depth and breadth did not differ between the two schedules. Vaccinee samples were obtained from the UK trials COV001 and COV002, which included a single-blind randomized controlled phase 2/3 trial of AZD1222 (ChAdOx1 nCoV-19) in healthy adults. Trial participant PBMC samples were collected at day 0 and day 28 after the second dose for TCRbeta chain sequencing. The CDR3 regions of human TCRbeta chains were analyzed by immunosequencing. In the source study's methods: TCRs in the repertoires were compared against a reference library of SARS-CoV-2-specific TCRs that had been generated with the MIRA antigen-specificity platform. Breadth meant the fraction of unique TCRs that were SARS-CoV-2-associated, whereas depth meant the fraction of total T cells that were SARS-CoV-2-associated. Using the MIRA data, each spike-specific TCR was assigned both to the spike region to which the TCR was reactive and to a CD4 or CD8 class. Log10-transformed breadth and depth values were compared by one-way ANOVA with Sidak's multiple comparisons tests. This is the immuneACCESS table as TCRdb keeps it, with only in-frame sequences that have V and J called. A part of the clones is gone; compared with another copy, unresolved V genes explain less than half, and the rest is unexplained. V and J calls and clone size are as listed in that table; D and trimming were resolved from the DNA. This sample lists more than 85,000 clones; around 93% were detected once. The ten largest account for around 2.8% of the sample.

The V and J segments used are TRBV6-4 and TRBJ1-2, and 7 bases in between align with TRBD1. The sample here was peripheral blood, taken 28 days after the second AZD1222 dose. This receptor was taken from an adult who received the AZD1222 COVID-19 vaccine. Here the CDR3 is given as CASSGGTGDGYTF. The nucleotide sequence is given as TGTGCCAGCAGTGGCGGTACAGGGGATGGCTACACCTTC.